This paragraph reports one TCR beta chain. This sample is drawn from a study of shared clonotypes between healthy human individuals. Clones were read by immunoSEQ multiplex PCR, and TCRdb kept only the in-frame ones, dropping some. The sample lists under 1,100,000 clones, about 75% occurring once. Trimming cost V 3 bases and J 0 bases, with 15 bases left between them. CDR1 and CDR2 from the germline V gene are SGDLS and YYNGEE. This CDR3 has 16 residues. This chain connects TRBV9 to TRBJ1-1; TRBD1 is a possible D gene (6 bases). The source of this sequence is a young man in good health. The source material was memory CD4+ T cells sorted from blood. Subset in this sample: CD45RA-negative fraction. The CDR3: CASSGEKTGLNTEAFF. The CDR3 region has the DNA TGTGCCAGCAGCGGAGAGAAAACAGGGCTGAACACTGAAGCTTTCTTT.